This T cell receptor beta chain was identified during a study of technical replicates of blood from a handful of donors. Germline V gives CDR1 SSHAT, CDR2 FNYEAQ (reference sequence). The CDR3 is 15 amino acids. V trimming: 4 bases; J trimming: 5 bases; junction bases outside the gene matches: 8. Sequencing used immunoSEQ multiplex PCR; TCRdb keeps in-frame clones, though not all of them. The profile covers about 81,000 clones, with 95% to 97% appearing a single time and under 0.2% taken by the ten largest. This chain uses TRBV7-7 with TRBJ2-5; 9 bases are a match to TRBD1. The specimen was T cells isolated from PBMCs. The origin of this receptor is a human donor in good health. The CDR3 DNA sequence: TGTGCCAGCAGCTCCCAAACAGGGGGCTTGGAGACCCAGTACTTC. It yields the protein CASSSQTGGLETQYF.